A single sample gave rise to the 16 T cell receptor beta chains below, sequenced in a study of radiotherapy plus CTLA-4 blockade in lung cancer. Repertoires were generated with immunoSEQ multiplex PCR, while TCRdb's copy carries only in-frame clones and drops some. The sample carries about 80,000 clones, 78% recorded once. The specimen comprised peripheral blood, sampled from a patient treated with radiotherapy plus ipilimumab. The receptor source for this set is a human donor with non-small cell lung cancer whose response to radiotherapy plus ipilimumab could not be evaluated. Some clones in this sample may be carry-over from other donors' samples.

The CDR3 region has the DNA TGTGCCAGCAGAATCGGAACAGGGAGATTAACTAATGAAAAACTGTTTTTT. It is translated as CASRIGTGRLTNEKLFF. This chain links TRBV2 with TRBJ1-4; D perhaps matches TRBD1 (6 bases). V lost 6 bases to trimming and J lost 1 base, with 18 bases between them. The CDR3 sequence is 17 residues long. Germline V gives CDR1 SNHLY, CDR2 FYNNEI.

This clone was observed a handful of times. The rearrangement links TRBV2 to TRBJ2-5, with 7 bases matching TRBD2. Germline trimming cut 6 bases from V and 5 bases from J; bases unmatched to any gene: 15. Germline CDR1 SNHLY, CDR2 FYNNEI. The CDR3 is 16 residues long. The CDR3 loop is CASRGGEAVKGETQYF. CDR3 DNA sequence: TGTGCCAGCAGGGGGGGGGAAGCTGTGAAAGGGGAGACCCAGTACTTC.

J is TRBJ1-1 and V is TRBV11-1; no clear D. Germline CDR1 is SGHAT and CDR2 is FQDESV (reference sequence). CDR3 length: 13 residues. Trimming removed 5 bases from V and 7 bases from J, with 14 bases in between. The CDR3 loop is CASSPPGAVEAFF. CDR3 coding DNA: TGTGCCAGCAGCCCCCCGGGTGCGGTTGAAGCTTTCTTT.

The chain's CDR3 is CASSLSPGSNSPLHF. The CDR3 nucleotides read TGCGCCAGCAGCTTGAGCCCGGGGAGCAATTCACCCCTCCACTTT. The gene calls are TRBV5-1 and TRBJ1-6; the D is unclear. Germline V gives CDR1 SGHRS, CDR2 YFSETQ. The CDR3 is made up of 15 amino acids. V was shortened by 1 base and J by 7 bases, with 12 bases between the two germline ends.

A few counts support this clone. The chain uses TRBV6-1 and TRBJ1-2, with TRBD1 matching over 8 bases. V trimming: 4 bases; J trimming: 4 bases; junction bases outside the gene matches: 11. This CDR3 has 16 residues. The germline V gene encodes CDR1 MNHNS and CDR2 SASEGT. The chain's CDR3 is CASSGGGGQVFYGYTF. The DNA of the CDR3 is TGTGCCAGCAGTGGGGGCGGGGGACAGGTCTTCTATGGCTACACCTTC.

This clone was counted between two and nine times. The chain carries TRBV7-2 and TRBJ2-7; D may be TRBD1 (7 bases). The germline V gene encodes CDR1 SGHTA and CDR2 FQGNSA. The CDR3 is 14 amino acids. V lost 1 base and J lost 5, with 12 bases in between. Here the CDR3 reads CASSLGQGGNEQYF. CDR3 bases: TGTGCCAGCAGCTTAGGACAGGGAGGAAACGAGCAGTACTTC.

This sequence joins TRBV11-2 and TRBJ2-7; D is uncertain. V was cut by 1 base and J by 2 bases, with 9 bases left in between. Per the germline V gene, CDR1 is SGHAT and CDR2 is FQNNGV. This CDR3 contains 14 residues. CDR3 region: CASSLGLVTYEQYF. In nucleotides, the CDR3 is TGTGCCAGCAGCTTAGGGCTGGTAACCTACGAGCAGTACTTC.

The chain recombines TRBV18 with TRBJ2-5; weak D call: TRBD1 (5 bases). The DNA end is a closer match to TRBJ2-7, so the J assignment may be wrong. Germline V CDR1 and CDR2: KGHSH, LQKENI. The CDR3 spans 14 residues. The CDR3 reads CASSEATGGYEQYF. The CDR3 region has the DNA TGTGCCAGCTCCGAGGCAACAGGTGGATACGAGCAGTACTTC.

CDR3 in amino acids: CASSLSGGTQYF. In nucleotides, the CDR3 is TGTGCCAGCAGTCTGAGCGGGGGTACGCAGTATTTT. The V gene is TRBV6-5, the J gene TRBJ2-3, with TRBD2 matching over 8 bases. V lost 5 bases, J lost 8 bases, and 3 bases stayed unmatched. CDR3 size: 12 residues. CDR1 and CDR2 from the germline V gene are MNHEY and SVGAGI.

This clone has just one count. V gene TRBV5-1 combines with J gene TRBJ2-7, with D perhaps TRBD2 (5 bases). The CDR3 totals 15 residues. The germline V and J ends were trimmed by 5 bases and 1 base, with 16 bases remaining between them. Per the germline V gene, CDR1 is SGHRS and CDR2 is YFSETQ. CDR3 DNA sequence: TGCGCCAGCAGTCCCCTCGGGGTCGGGTCCTACGAGCAGTACTTC. This translates into CASSPLGVGSYEQYF.

CDR3 loop: CSVEAGTGGSTDTQYF. The CDR3 DNA reads TGCAGCGTTGAAGCCGGGACAGGGGGTAGCACAGATACGCAGTATTTT. The chain combines TRBV29-1 with TRBJ2-3, with 11 bases lining up with TRBD1. V was clipped by 1 base and J by 0 bases; unmatched bases: 3. This CDR3 spans 16 amino acids. The germline V gene has CDR1 SQVTM and CDR2 ANQGSEA.

The chain employs TRBV30 and TRBJ1-5, with a weak D call TRBD1 (6 bases). CDR1 and CDR2 (germline): GTSNPN, SVGIG (reference sequence). V lost 1 base, J lost 5 bases, and 9 bases lay in between. The CDR3 is 13 residues long. CDR3 DNA: TGTGCCTGGAGTGGAGGGGGATATCAGCCCCAGCATTTT. It codes for CAWSGGGYQPQHF.

This clone was detected only once. This sequence joins TRBV28 and TRBJ1-6, with no clear D. Germline V gene data show CDR1 as MDHEN and CDR2 as SYDVKM. The V and J ends lost 7 bases and 5 bases respectively, with 15 bases between them. The CDR3 has 15 amino acids. The CDR3 sequence is CASIGSRFDNSPLHF. CDR3 DNA: TGTGCCAGCATTGGTTCCAGGTTCGATAATTCACCCCTCCACTTT.

V gene TRBV5-1 combines with J gene TRBJ2-5; D is unresolved. The CDR3 has 12 residues. V was shortened by 1 base and J by 5 bases, with 6 bases between the two germline ends. Germline V gene sequence: CDR1 SGHRS, CDR2 YFSETQ. CDR3 residues: CASSLFEETQYF. The DNA of the CDR3 is TGCGCCAGCAGCTTGTTTGAGGAGACCCAGTACTTC.

The table lists this clone with a few counts. The chain employs TRBV19 and TRBJ2-6; 9 positions agree with TRBD1. V lost 10 bases and J lost 2; bases outside the gene matches: 3. Germline CDR1 reads LNHDA; CDR2 reads SQIVND (reference sequence). The CDR3 totals 14 residues. In DNA, the CDR3 is TGTGCCACCACAGGGGGCGCTGGGGCCAACGTCCTGACTTTC. Translated, it gives CATTGGAGANVLTF.

The chain couples TRBV7-9 to TRBJ2-2; D gene uncertain. From germline, CDR1 is SEHNR and CDR2 FQNEAQ (reference sequence). V was pared by 4 bases and J by 3 bases, with 6 bases between. The CDR3 covers 13 residues. The CDR3 spells CASSSVDTGELFF. In nucleotides, the CDR3 is TGTGCCAGCAGCTCGGTGGACACCGGGGAGCTGTTTTTT.